The text below deals with one T cell receptor beta chain. Possible read error: a much larger clone is one base away. The data are from a study of molecular identifiers for immune sequencing clone quantification. Trimming removed 7 bases at V and 8 bases at J, with 12 bases between. CDR1 and CDR2 (germline): SGDLS, YYNGEE. The CDR3 sequence is 11 residues long. One entry per CDR3 protein results from TCRdb running MiXCR on the PCR reads. Of 60,000 to 75,000 distinct CDR3 sequences listed, approximately 18% are singletons. The sequence came from a human donor in good health. Some libraries in this study had Jurkat cell RNA spiked in. Sequencing was performed on naive CD8+ T cells from blood, with Jurkat cell RNA spiked in. The subset denotes: FACS-sorted CD8+CD4-CCR7+CD45RA+ naive T cells. This chain connects TRBV9 to TRBJ1-1; D unresolved. CDR3: CASGPAREAFF. Written as DNA, the CDR3 is TGTGCCAGCGGCCCAGCCAGAGAAGCTTTCTTT.